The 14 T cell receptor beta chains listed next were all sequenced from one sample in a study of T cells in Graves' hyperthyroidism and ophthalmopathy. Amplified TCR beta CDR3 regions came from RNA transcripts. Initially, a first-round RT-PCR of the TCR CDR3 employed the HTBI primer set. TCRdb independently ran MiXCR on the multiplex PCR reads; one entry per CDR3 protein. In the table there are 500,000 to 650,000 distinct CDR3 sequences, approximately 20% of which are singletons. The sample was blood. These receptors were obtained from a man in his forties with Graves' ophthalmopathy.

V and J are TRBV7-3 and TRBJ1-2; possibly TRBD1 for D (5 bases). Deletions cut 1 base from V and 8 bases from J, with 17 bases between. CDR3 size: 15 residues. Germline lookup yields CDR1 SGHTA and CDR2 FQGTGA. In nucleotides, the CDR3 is TGTGCCAGCAGCTTAAATGGGGCTGGCCAGGGAGGCTACACCTTC. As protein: CASSLNGAGQGGYTF.

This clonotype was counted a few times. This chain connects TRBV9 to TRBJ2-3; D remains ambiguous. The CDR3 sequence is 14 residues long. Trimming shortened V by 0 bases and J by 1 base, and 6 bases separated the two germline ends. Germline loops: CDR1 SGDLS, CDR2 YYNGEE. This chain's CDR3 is CASSVAVGTDTQYF. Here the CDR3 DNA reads TGTGCCAGCAGCGTAGCCGTTGGCACAGATACGCAGTATTTT.

The CDR3 DNA sequence: TGCAGTGCTAAACAAGGGGAGCAGCCCCAGCATTTT. Protein: CSAKQGEQPQHF. The gene calls are TRBV20-1 and TRBJ1-5; D is possibly TRBD1 (5 bases). Germline loops: CDR1 DFQATT, CDR2 SNEGSKA (reference sequence). There are 12 residues in the CDR3. V was clipped by 4 bases and J by 7 bases, with 11 bases between them.

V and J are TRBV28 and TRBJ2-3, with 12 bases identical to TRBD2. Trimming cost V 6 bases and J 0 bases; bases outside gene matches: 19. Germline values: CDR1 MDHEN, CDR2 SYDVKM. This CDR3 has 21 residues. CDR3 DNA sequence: TGTGCCAGCAGCCAAAGGGCAATCTACTGGACTAGCGGGGTGAGCACAGATACGCAGTATTTT. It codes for CASSQRAIYWTSGVSTDTQYF.

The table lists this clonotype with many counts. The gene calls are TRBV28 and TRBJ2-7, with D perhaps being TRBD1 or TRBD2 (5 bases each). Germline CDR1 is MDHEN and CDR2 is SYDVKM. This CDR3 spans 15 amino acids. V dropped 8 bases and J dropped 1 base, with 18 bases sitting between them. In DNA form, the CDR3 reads TGTGCCAGCCAGTTTAGTCGGGGCCCTTCCTACGAGCAGTACTTC. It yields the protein CASQFSRGPSYEQYF.

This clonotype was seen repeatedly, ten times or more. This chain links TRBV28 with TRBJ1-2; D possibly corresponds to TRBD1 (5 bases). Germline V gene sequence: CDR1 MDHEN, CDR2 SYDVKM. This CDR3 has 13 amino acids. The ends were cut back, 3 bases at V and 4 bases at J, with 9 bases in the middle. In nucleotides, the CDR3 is TGTGCCAGCAGTTTTGAGGGGAGCTATGGCTACACCTTC. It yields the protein CASSFEGSYGYTF.

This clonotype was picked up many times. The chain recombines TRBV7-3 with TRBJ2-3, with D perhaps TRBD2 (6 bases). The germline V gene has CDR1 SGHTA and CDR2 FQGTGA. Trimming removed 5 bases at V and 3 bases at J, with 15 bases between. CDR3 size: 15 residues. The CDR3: CASSPTLATTDTQYF. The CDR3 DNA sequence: TGTGCCAGCAGCCCTACCCTAGCGACGACAGATACGCAGTATTTT. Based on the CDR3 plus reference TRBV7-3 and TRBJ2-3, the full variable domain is GAGVSQTPSNKVTEKGKYVELRCDPISGHTALYWYRQSLGQGPEFLIYFQGTGAADDSGLPNDRFFAVRPEGSVSTLKIQRTERGDSAVYLCASSPTLATTDTQYFGPGTRLTVL.

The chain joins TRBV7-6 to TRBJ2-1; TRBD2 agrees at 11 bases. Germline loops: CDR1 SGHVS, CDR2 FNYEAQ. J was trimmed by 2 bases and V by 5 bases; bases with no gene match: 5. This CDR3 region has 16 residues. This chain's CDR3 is CASSPTTSGTYNEQFF. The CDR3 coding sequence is TGTGCCAGCAGCCCCACGACTAGCGGGACCTACAATGAGCAGTTCTTC.

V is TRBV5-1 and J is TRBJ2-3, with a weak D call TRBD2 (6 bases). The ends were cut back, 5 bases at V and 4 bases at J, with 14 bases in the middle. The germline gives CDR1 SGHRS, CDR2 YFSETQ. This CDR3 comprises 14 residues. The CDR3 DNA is TGCGCCAGCAGTTACCTGGGACTTTCAGATACGCAGTATTTT. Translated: CASSYLGLSDTQYF.

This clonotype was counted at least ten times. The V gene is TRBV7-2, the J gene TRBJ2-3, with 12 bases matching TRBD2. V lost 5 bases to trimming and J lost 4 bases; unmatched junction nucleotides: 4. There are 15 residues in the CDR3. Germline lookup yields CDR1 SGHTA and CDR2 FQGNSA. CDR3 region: CASSTGLAGPDTQYF. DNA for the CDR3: TGTGCCAGCAGCACAGGACTAGCGGGACCAGATACGCAGTATTTT. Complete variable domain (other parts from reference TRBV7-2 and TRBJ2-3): GAGVSQSPSNKVTEKGKDVELRCDPISGHTALYWYRQSLGQGLEFLIYFQGNSAPDKSGLPSDRFSAERTGGSVSTLTIQRTQQEDSAVYLCASSTGLAGPDTQYFGPGTRLTVL.

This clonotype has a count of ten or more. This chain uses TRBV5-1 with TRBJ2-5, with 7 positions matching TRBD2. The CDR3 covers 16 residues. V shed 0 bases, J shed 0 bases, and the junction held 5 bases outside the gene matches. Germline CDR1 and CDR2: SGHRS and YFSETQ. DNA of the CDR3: TGCGCCAGCAGCTTGGCAGTAGCGGGCAACCAAGAGACCCAGTACTTC. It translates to CASSLAVAGNQETQYF.

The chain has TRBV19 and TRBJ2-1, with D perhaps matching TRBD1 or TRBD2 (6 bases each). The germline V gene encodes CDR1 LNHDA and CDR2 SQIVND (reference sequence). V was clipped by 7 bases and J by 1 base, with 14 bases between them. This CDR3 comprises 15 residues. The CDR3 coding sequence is TGTGCCAGTATCGACGGGGGCAAGTCCTACAATGAGCAGTTCTTC. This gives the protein CASIDGGKSYNEQFF.

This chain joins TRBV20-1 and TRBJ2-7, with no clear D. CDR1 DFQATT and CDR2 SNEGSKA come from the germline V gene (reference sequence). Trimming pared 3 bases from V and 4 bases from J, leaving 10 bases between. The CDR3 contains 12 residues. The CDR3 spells CSARIRAYEQYF. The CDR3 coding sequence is TGCAGTGCTAGGATTCGGGCTTACGAGCAGTACTTC.

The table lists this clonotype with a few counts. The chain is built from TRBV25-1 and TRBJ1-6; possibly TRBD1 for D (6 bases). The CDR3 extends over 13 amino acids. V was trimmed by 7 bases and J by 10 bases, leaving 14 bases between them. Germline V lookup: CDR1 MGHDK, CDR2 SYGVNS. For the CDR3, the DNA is TGTGCCAGCACCCAAACAGGGAAGTCACCCCTCCACTTT. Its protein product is CASTQTGKSPLHF.